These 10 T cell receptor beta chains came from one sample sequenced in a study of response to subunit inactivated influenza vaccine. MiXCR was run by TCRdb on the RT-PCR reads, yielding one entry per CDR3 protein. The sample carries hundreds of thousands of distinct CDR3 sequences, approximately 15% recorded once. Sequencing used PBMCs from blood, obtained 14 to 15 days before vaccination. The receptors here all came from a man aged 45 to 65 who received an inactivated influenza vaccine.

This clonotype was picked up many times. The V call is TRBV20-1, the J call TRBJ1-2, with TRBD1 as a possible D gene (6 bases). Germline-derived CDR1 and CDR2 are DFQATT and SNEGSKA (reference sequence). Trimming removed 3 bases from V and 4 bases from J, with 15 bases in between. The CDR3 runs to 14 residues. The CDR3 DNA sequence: TGCAGTGCTAGTACTGGGGGCAGTGCCTATGGCTACACCTTC. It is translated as CSASTGGSAYGYTF.

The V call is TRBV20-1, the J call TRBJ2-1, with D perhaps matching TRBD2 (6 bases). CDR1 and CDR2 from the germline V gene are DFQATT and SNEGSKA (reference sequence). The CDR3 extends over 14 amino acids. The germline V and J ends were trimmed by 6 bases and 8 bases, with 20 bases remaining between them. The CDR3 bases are TGCAGTGCCGTTTTGGGGCGTGGCGGGGATGAGCAGTTCTTC. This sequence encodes CSAVLGRGGDEQFF.

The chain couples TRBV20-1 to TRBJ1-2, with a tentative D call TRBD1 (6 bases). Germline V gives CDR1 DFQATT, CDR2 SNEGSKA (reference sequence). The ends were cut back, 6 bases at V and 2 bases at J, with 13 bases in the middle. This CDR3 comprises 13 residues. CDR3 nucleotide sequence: TGCAGTGCCGTCGACAGGACCAACTATGGCTACACCTTC. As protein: CSAVDRTNYGYTF.

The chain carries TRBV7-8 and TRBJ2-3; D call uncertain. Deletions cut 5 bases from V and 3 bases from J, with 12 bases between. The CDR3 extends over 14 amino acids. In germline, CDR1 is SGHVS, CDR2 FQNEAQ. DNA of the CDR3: TGTGCCAGCAGCCCCGGATTTAAAACAGATACGCAGTATTTT. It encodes CASSPGFKTDTQYF. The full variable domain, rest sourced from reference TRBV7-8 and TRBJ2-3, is GAGVSQSPRYKVAKRGQDVALRCDPISGHVSLFWYQQALGQGPEFLTYFQNEAQLDKSGLPSDRFFAERPEGSVSTLKIQRTQQEDSAVYLCASSPGFKTDTQYFGPGTRLTVL.

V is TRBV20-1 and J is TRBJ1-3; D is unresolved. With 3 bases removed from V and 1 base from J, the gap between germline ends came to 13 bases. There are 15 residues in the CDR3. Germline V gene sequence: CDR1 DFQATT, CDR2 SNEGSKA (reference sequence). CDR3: CSARGRVGSGNTIYF. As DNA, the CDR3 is TGCAGTGCTAGGGGCCGGGTAGGGTCTGGAAACACCATATATTTT.

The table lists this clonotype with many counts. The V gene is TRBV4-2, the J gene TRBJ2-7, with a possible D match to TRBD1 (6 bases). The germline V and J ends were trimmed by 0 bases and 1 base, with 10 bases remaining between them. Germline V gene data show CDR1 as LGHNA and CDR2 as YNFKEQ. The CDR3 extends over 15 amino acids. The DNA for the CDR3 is TGTGCCAGCAGCCAAGATGGTACAGGGTCCTACGAGCAGTACTTC. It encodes CASSQDGTGSYEQYF.

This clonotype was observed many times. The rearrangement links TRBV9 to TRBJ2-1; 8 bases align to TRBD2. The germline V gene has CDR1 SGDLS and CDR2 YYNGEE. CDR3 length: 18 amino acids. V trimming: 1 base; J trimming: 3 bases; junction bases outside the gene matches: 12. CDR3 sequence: CASSVKAISGIDYNEQFF. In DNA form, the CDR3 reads TGTGCCAGCAGCGTAAAGGCTATTAGCGGGATAGACTACAATGAGCAGTTCTTC.

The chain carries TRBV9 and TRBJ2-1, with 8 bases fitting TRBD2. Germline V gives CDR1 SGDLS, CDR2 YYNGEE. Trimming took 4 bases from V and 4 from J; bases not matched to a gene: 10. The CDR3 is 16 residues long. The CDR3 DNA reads TGTGCCAGCAGCCCGGGGGGGGGAGGACTATACAATGAGCAGTTCTTC. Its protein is CASSPGGGGLYNEQFF.

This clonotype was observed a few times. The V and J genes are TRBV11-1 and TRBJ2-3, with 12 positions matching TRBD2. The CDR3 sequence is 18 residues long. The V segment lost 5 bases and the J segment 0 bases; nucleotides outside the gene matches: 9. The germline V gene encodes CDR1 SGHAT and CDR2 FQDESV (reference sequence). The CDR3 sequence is CASSQTSGGYTSTDTQYF. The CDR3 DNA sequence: TGTGCCAGCAGCCAGACTAGCGGGGGATACACTAGCACAGATACGCAGTATTTT.

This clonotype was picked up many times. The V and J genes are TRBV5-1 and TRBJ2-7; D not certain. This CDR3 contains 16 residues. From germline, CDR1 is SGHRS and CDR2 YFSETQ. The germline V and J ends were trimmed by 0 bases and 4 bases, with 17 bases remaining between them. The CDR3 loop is CASSLEDVRNGYEQYF. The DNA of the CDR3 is TGCGCCAGCAGCTTGGAAGACGTCCGGAACGGGTACGAGCAGTACTTC.